These T cell receptor beta chains were read from a single sample in a study of T cell responses to AZD1222 COVID-19 vaccine. The data were produced by immunoSEQ multiplex PCR, yet TCRdb's version contains in-frame clones alone and is incomplete. This table has roughly 130,000 clones, about nine tenths appearing once. The specimen comprised peripheral blood, sampled on day 0 of AZD1222 vaccination. Receptor source: an adult in good health. Both conserved end residues are part of each CDR3. A D gene is named only where the DNA matches it firmly. The size entry is marked missing in some rows and otherwise reads once, few, many or a size class.

>NA|TRBV29-1|TRBJ2-2|NA
TGCAGCGTTGACTTGGGCACCGGGGAGCTGTTTTTT
CSVDLGTGELFF
>NA|TRBV7-2|TRBJ1-3|TRBD1
TGTGCCAGCACCCTAGGGGGCACGGGCTCTGGAAACACCATATATTTT
CASTLGGTGSGNTIYF
>once|TRBV10-3|TRBJ1-3|NA
TGTGCCATCAGTGGAACAGTTAACTCTGGAAACACCATATATTTT
CAISGTVNSGNTIYF
>NA|TRBV5-6|TRBJ1-4|TRBD1
TGTGCCAGCAGCCCGGGACAGGGGGCCGGGGGTGAAAAACTGTTTTTT
CASSPGQGAGGEKLFF
>NA|TRBV27|TRBJ2-3|NA
TGTGCCAGCAGGGAGAACTGGGATACGCAGTATTTT
CASRENWDTQYF
>NA|TRBV5-3|TRBJ1-2|TRBD1
TGTGCCAGAAGCTCGCAAACACGACGCTCCGGGACAGGGGCGAATGGCTACACCTTC
CARSSQTRRSGTGANGYTF
>once|TRBV18|TRBJ1-6|NA
TGTGCCAGCTCACCCACCGGGACGGGCAATTCACCCCTCCACTTT
CASSPTGTGNSPLHF
>NA|TRBV6-5|TRBJ1-5|NA
TGTGCCAGCGAAGAGCAGGACCATCAGCCCCAGCATTTT
CASEEQDHQPQHF
>NA|TRBV6-2/TRBV6-3|TRBJ2-7|NA
TGTGCCAGCAGTTATAAAGGGAACCTCTACGAGCAGTACTTC
CASSYKGNLYEQYF
>NA|TRBV5-1|TRBJ2-5|TRBD1
TGCGCCAGCAGCTTGCTAGGGACAGGGATGATAGAGACCCAGTACTTC
CASSLLGTGMIETQYF
>NA|TRBV28|TRBJ2-2|NA
TGTGCCAGCAGTTGGAGGAGGGGACGAGAGAACACCGGGGAGCTGTTTTTT
CASSWRRGRENTGELFF
>NA|TRBV4-2|TRBJ1-1|TRBD1
TGTGCCAGCAGCCAACCCCGGGACAGTCCGTTTGCTTTCTTT
CASSQPRDSPFAFF
>NA|TRBV2|TRBJ2-5|NA
TGTGCCAGCAGTGAAATGGAGACCCAGTACTTC
CASSEMETQYF
>NA|TRBV6-5|TRBJ2-1|TRBD2
TGTGCCAGCCGCCCGGGGGGGGAGTACAATGAGCAGTTCTTC
CASRPGGEYNEQFF
>NA|TRBV11-2|TRBJ1-4|NA
TGTGCCAGCAGCTTGGGGGGCGGGGAAAAACTGTTTTTT
CASSLGGGEKLFF
>once|TRBV7-8|TRBJ1-1|TRBD1
TGTGCCAGCAGCCGAACCTCCGGGACAGCGAACACTGAAGCTTTCTTT
CASSRTSGTANTEAFF
>NA|TRBV27|TRBJ2-3|NA
TGTGCCAGCAGTAGAGTAGACGGAGATACGCAGTATTTT
CASSRVDGDTQYF
>once|TRBV18|TRBJ1-3|NA
TGTGCCAGCTCACGTTGGACTCCCTCTGGAAACACCATATATTTT
CASSRWTPSGNTIYF
>NA|TRBV7-8|TRBJ2-3|TRBD1
TGTGCCAGCAGCCGCGACAGGGAAGATACGCAGTATTTT
CASSRDREDTQYF
>NA|TRBV30|TRBJ1-6|NA
TGTGCCTGGAACCCCACAGCCGATTCACCCCTCCACTTT
CAWNPTADSPLHF
>NA|TRBV15|TRBJ2-7|NA
TGTGCCACCAGAAAGGACATTGAGCAGTACTTC
CATRKDIEQYF
>NA|TRBV3-1/TRBV3-2|TRBJ1-6|TRBD1
TGTGCCAGCAGCCCAGGGGCAGGGGGAACCTATAATTCACCCCTCCACTTT
CASSPGAGGTYNSPLHF
>NA|TRBV5-1|TRBJ2-1|TRBD2
TGCGCCAGCACCTCTAGCGGGGGGTTACGTGAGCAGTTCTTC
CASTSSGGLREQFF
>NA|TRBV30|TRBJ2-5|TRBD2
TGTGCCTGCCGAGCGGGGGGGCGTGAGACCCAGTACTTC
CACRAGGRETQYF
>NA|TRBV5-1|TRBJ2-1|TRBD2
TGCGCCAGCAGCTCCGGGACTAGCGGGTACAATGAGCAGTTCTTC
CASSSGTSGYNEQFF
>NA|TRBV5-5|TRBJ1-6|TRBD1
TGTGCCAGCAGCTCGGGACAGGGCAATTCACCCCTCCACTTT
CASSSGQGNSPLHF
>NA|TRBV13|TRBJ2-3|NA
TGTGCCAGCAGCTCAAGCGGGCCCCCCTTCACAGATACGCAGTATTTT
CASSSSGPPFTDTQYF
>NA|TRBV5-4|TRBJ1-2|NA
TGTGCCAGCAGCTTCCGACAGAGCCCCTTTATGATTGGCACCTTC
CASSFRQSPFMIGTF
>NA|TRBV7-9|TRBJ2-1|TRBD1
TGTGCCAGCAGCCCACAGGGGTGGGATGAGCAGTTCTTC
CASSPQGWDEQFF
>NA|TRBV24-1|TRBJ2-3|NA
TGTGCCACCAGCGGTATGGGTTTTCCAGATACGCAGTATTTT
CATSGMGFPDTQYF
>NA|TRBV6-5|TRBJ1-4|NA
TGTGCCAGCAGTTTGGTAGGGTTTAATGAAAAACTGTTTTTT
CASSLVGFNEKLFF
>NA|TRBV27|TRBJ1-6|NA
TGTGCCAGCAGTTTATCTGGGGTAGTCGCTAATTCACCCCTCCACTTT
CASSLSGVVANSPLHF
>once|TRBV7-9|TRBJ2-1|NA
TGTGCCAGCAGCTTAGAAGGCCACGGTATGGGCGATGAGCAGTTCTTC
CASSLEGHGMGDEQFF
>NA|TRBV20-1|TRBJ1-2|TRBD1
TGCAGTGCTAGTGAAGCCGACAGGGGCTATGGCTACACCTTC
CSASEADRGYGYTF
>once|TRBV28|TRBJ1-2|TRBD1
TGTGCCAGCAGGCCGGGACAGGCCTATGGCTACACCTTC
CASRPGQAYGYTF
>NA|TRBV11-3|TRBJ2-1|TRBD2
TGTGCCAGCAGCTCCGGGACTAGCTCCTACAATGAGCAGTTCTTC
CASSSGTSSYNEQFF
>few|TRBV25-1|TRBJ2-1|NA
TGTGCCAGCAGATATTCCTTTGAGCAGTTCTTC
CASRYSFEQFF
>NA|TRBV24-1|TRBJ1-1|NA
TGTGCCACCAGTGACAGCAGGGGCCTGAACACTGAAGCTTTCTTT
CATSDSRGLNTEAFF
>NA|TRBV29-1|TRBJ2-1|NA
TGCAGCGTTGAGGCCAAGTACAATGAGCAGTTCTTC
CSVEAKYNEQFF
>NA|TRBV10-3|TRBJ2-5|NA
TGTGCCATCAGTGAACTGGTAAAAGAGACCCAGTACTTC
CAISELVKETQYF
>NA|TRBV5-1|TRBJ2-7|TRBD1
TGCGCCAGCAGTAGGGGACAGGGATTCTACGAGCAGTACTTC
CASSRGQGFYEQYF
>NA|TRBV12-3/TRBV12-4|TRBJ1-5|NA
TGTGCCAGCAGCCCTGGGGGGAATCAGCCCCAGCATTTT
CASSPGGNQPQHF
>NA|TRBV9|TRBJ2-5|NA
TGTGCCAGCAGCGGACCTCAGGGTCTCGCAGAGACCCAGTACTTC
CASSGPQGLAETQYF
>NA|TRBV28|TRBJ2-1|NA
TGTGCCAGCAGTTTAGCCTACAATGAGCAGTTCTTC
CASSLAYNEQFF
>few|TRBV6-5|TRBJ1-2|NA
TGTGCCAGCAGTCAACAGGGACTTGGAGGCTACACCTTC
CASSQQGLGGYTF
>NA|TRBV14|TRBJ2-7|NA
TGTGCCAGCAGCCGGTGGGGCTACGAGCAGTACTTC
CASSRWGYEQYF
>NA|TRBV5-4|TRBJ1-2|NA
TGTGCCAGCAGCCTCGGCGTTCAGGGGAGTAACTATGGCTACACCTTC
CASSLGVQGSNYGYTF
>NA|TRBV9|TRBJ1-1|NA
TGTGCCAGCAGCGTAGATCCCTCACAGGAAGCTTTCTTT
CASSVDPSQEAFF
>NA|TRBV5-4|TRBJ1-2|TRBD1
TGTGCCAGCAGCTCGCGACAGGGTCTCTATGGCTACACCTTC
CASSSRQGLYGYTF
>once|TRBV7-9|TRBJ2-3|NA
TGTGCCAGCAGCTTAGGAGGGGCCGTAGATACGCAGTATTTT
CASSLGGAVDTQYF
>few|TRBV5-5|TRBJ2-2|TRBD1
TGTGCCAGCAGCCTCCGGACAGGGTCGAACACCGGGGAGCTGTTTTTT
CASSLRTGSNTGELFF
>NA|TRBV6-2/TRBV6-3|TRBJ2-7|NA
TGTGCCAGCAGTTTTGTGGACTCCTACGAGCAGTACTTC
CASSFVDSYEQYF
>NA|TRBV3-1/TRBV3-2|TRBJ2-2|NA
TGTGCCAGCAGTCCTATCACCACCGGGGAGCTGTTTTTT
CASSPITTGELFF
>NA|TRBV30|TRBJ2-1|TRBD2
TGTGCCTGGAGTGTACGGGGCGGGGGGCGCTACAATGAGCAGTTCTTC
CAWSVRGGGRYNEQFF
>NA|TRBV19|TRBJ2-2|NA
TGTGCCAGTAGTATAGCCCCCCACCGGGGGCGAGGCGGGGAGCTGTTTTTT
CASSIAPHRGRGGELFF